This TCR beta chain was found in a study of blood T cell repertoires in COVID-19. In the study overall: Material from acute and convalescent COVID-19 was sourced from the United States, Italy and Spain.

The V gene lost 2 bases and the J gene lost 0 bases, with 8 bases spanning the gap. The CDR3 contains 15 residues. CDR1 is GTSNPN and CDR2 is SVGIG in the germline V gene (reference sequence). Participants spanned ages roughly 18 to 95 years and resided in 20 to 30 US areas. Within 2 weeks of study entry, exposed participants had contacted a PCR-confirmed or clinician-diagnosed COVID-19 case. This clone was picked up one time. The repertoire was sequenced with immunoSEQ multiplex PCR; TCRdb's copy has only in-frame clones and lacks some. In the table there are over 200,000 clones, 85% to 90% of which are singletons.

The sequence was collected from a man in his thirties or forties who had been exposed to COVID-19. V and J are TRBV30 and TRBJ1-6; D is unclear. Sequencing input: PBMCs or T cells enriched from blood (not recorded which). CDR3 bases: TGTGCCTGGAGTTTATGGAGCTCCTATAATTCACCCCTCCACTTT. Protein sequence: CAWSLWSSYNSPLHF. Full variable domain (remainder filled in from reference TRBV30 and TRBJ1-6): SQTIHQWPATLVQPVGSPLSLECTVEGTSNPNLYWYRQAAGRGLQLLFYSVGIGQISSEVPQNLSASRPQDRQFILSSKKLLLSDSGFYLCAWSLWSSYNSPLHFGNGTRLTVT.